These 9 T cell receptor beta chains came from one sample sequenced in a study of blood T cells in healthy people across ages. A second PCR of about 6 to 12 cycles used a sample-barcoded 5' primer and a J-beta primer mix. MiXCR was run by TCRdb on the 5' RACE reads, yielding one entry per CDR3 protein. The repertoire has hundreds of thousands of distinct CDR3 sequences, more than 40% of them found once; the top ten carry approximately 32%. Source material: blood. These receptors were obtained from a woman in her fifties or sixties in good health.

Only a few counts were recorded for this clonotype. The CDR3 region has the DNA TGTGCCAGCATTAGCGATGGCTCCTACGAGCAGTACTTC. Residues: CASISDGSYEQYF. The chain couples TRBV6-6 to TRBJ2-7; possibly TRBD2 for D (5 bases). Trimming stripped 7 bases from V and 0 bases from J, with 10 bases between. CDR3 length equals 13 residues. Germline assignment: CDR1 MNHNY and CDR2 SVGAGI (reference sequence).

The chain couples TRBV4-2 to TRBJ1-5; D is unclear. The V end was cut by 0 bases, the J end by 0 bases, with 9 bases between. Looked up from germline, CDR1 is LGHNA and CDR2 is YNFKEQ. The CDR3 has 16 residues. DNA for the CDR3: TGTGCCAGCAGCCAAGATTGGGCAGGTAGCAATCAGCCCCAGCATTTT. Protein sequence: CASSQDWAGSNQPQHF.

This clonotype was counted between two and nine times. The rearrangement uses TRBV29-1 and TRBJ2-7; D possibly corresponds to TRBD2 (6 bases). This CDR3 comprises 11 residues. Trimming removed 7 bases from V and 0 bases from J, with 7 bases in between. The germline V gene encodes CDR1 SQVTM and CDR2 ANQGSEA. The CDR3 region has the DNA TGCAGCGGGCGGGGCTCCTACGAGCAGTACTTC. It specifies CSGRGSYEQYF.

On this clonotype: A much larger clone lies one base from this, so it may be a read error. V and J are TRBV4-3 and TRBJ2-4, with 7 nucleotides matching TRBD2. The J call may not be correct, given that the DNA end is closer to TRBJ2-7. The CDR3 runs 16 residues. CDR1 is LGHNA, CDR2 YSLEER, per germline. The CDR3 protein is CASSQEPGLADYEQYF. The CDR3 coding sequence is TGCGCCAGCAGCCAAGAACCGGGGCTAGCGGACTACGAGCAGTACTTC.

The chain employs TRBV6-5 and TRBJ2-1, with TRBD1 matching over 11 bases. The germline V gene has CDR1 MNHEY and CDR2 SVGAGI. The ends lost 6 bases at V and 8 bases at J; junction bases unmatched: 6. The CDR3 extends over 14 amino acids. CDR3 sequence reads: CASRTGTGGYEQFF. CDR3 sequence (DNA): TGTGCCAGCAGGACCGGGACAGGGGGTTATGAGCAGTTCTTC.

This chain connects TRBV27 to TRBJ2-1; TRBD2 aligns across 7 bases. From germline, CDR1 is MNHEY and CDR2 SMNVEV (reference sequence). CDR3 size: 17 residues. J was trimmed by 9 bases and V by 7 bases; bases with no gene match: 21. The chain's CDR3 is CASTLSGGRTRGCEQFF. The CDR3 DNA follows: TGTGCCAGCACCCTATCGGGAGGACGAACGCGGGGGTGTGAGCAGTTCTTC.

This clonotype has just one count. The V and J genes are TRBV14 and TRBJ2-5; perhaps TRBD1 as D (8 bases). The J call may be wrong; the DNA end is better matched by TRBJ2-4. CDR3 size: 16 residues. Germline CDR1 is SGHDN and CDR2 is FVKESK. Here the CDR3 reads CASSQSTPTGGGIQYF. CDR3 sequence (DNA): TGTGCCAGCAGCCAGTCCACTCCTACAGGGGGGGGCATTCAGTACTTC.

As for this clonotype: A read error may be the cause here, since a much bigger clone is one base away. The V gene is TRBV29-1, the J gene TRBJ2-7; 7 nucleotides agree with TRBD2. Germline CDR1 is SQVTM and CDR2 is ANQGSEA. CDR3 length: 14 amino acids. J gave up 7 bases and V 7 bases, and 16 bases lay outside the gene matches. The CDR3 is CSDSGLSSYNEQYF. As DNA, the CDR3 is TGCAGCGATAGCGGGCTTAGCTCCTACAATGAGCAGTACTTC.

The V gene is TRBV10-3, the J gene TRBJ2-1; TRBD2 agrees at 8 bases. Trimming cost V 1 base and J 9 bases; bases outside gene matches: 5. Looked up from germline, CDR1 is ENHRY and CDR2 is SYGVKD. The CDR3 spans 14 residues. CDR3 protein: CAISEWGLVLEQFF. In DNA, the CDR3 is TGTGCCATCAGTGAGTGGGGACTAGTGCTTGAGCAGTTCTTC.